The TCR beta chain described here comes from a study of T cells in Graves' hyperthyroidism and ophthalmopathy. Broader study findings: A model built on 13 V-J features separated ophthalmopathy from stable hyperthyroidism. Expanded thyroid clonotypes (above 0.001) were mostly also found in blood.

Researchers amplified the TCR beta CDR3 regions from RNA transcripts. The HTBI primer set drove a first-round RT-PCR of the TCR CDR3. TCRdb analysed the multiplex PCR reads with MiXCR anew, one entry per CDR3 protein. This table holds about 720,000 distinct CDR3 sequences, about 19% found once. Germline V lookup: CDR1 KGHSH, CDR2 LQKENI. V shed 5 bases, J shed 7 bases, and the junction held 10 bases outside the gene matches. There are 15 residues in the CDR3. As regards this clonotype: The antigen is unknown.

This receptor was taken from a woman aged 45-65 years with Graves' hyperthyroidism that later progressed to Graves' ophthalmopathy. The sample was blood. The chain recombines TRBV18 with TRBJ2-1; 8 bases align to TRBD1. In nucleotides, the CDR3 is TGTGCCAGCTCAGAGGGACAGGTCGTAAGGAATGAGCAGTTCTTC. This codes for CASSEGQVVRNEQFF.